The 25 T cell receptor beta chains below come from one sample, sequenced in a study of blood T cells in healthy people across ages. Using a J-beta primer mix together with a sample-barcoded 5' primer, a second PCR was run for roughly 7 to 11 cycles. TCRdb reanalysed the 5' RACE reads using MiXCR and keeps one entry per CDR3 protein. This table holds more than 1.4 million distinct CDR3 sequences, roughly 40% found once. Specimen: blood. The origin of the receptors is a woman aged 18-29 years in good health.

Points on this clonotype: This may be a read error, as it is one base from a much larger clone. This rearrangement joins TRBV9 to TRBJ1-1; D is possibly TRBD1 (5 bases). The CDR3 sequence is 15 residues long. V was shortened by 3 bases and J by 1 base, with 13 bases between the two germline ends. The germline gives CDR1 SGDLS, CDR2 YYNGEE. Written as DNA, the CDR3 is TGTGCCAGCAGCGCACTCACAGGATGGAACACTGAAGCTTTCTTT. It codes for CASSALTGWNTEAFF.

This clonotype has more than one count but fewer than ten. The V and J genes are TRBV13 and TRBJ2-3, with D unclear. The CDR3 totals 14 residues. V was trimmed by 7 bases and J by 5 bases, leaving 16 bases between them. Germline V CDR1 and CDR2: PRHDT, FYEKMQ (reference sequence). In DNA form, the CDR3 reads TGTGCCAGCACCTATCGGACGGAGATAGATACGCAGTATTTT. Its protein product is CASTYRTEIDTQYF.

The chain employs TRBV12-3 or TRBV12-4 and TRBJ2-1; TRBD1 matches at 8 bases. The CDR3 totals 16 residues. The V gene end was trimmed by 2 bases and the J gene end by 6 bases; junction bases not matched to a gene: 9. As DNA, the CDR3 is TGTGCCAGCAGTTTACGGGGCAGGGGGCGTTCCAATGAGCAGTTCTTC. Translated: CASSLRGRGRSNEQFF.

The chain uses TRBV6-5 and TRBJ1-2; 7 nucleotides agree with TRBD1. In germline, CDR1 is MNHEY, CDR2 SVGAGI. The V gene end was trimmed by 4 bases and the J gene end by 4 bases; junction bases not matched to a gene: 6. The CDR3 is 14 amino acids. CDR3 loop: CASSFGGQPYGYTF. CDR3 coding DNA: TGTGCCAGCAGTTTTGGGGGACAGCCCTATGGCTACACCTTC.

About this clonotype: A read error may explain this, as a much larger clone is one base away. This chain joins TRBV6-2 or TRBV6-3 and TRBJ2-1, with D tentatively TRBD1 (6 bases). This CDR3 has 13 residues. CDR1 is MNHEY, CDR2 SVGEGT, per germline. Trimming left V 4 bases short and J 5 bases short, with 9 bases between. CDR3 DNA sequence: TGTGCCAGCAGTTCACAGGGCCACAATGAGCAGTTCTTC. It translates to CASSSQGHNEQFF.

The V call is TRBV3-1, the J call TRBJ2-5, with unresolved D. This CDR3 comprises 15 residues. Germline values: CDR1 LGHDT, CDR2 YNNKEL (reference sequence). V lost 0 bases, J lost 3 bases, and 11 bases lay in between. CDR3 protein: CASSQDWNLEETQYF. In DNA, the CDR3 is TGTGCCAGCAGCCAAGATTGGAACTTGGAAGAGACCCAGTACTTC.

The chain recombines TRBV27 with TRBJ1-6; no reliable D call. The CDR3 is made up of 15 amino acids. Germline V lookup: CDR1 MNHEY, CDR2 SMNVEV (reference sequence). V lost 2 bases and J lost 1, with 6 bases in between. CDR3: CASSLAGSYNSPLHF. DNA for the CDR3: TGTGCCAGCAGTTTAGCGGGGTCCTATAATTCACCCCTCCACTTT.

V gene TRBV25-1 combines with J gene TRBJ2-2; TRBD1 matches at 9 bases. The V gene end was trimmed by 2 bases and the J gene end by 3 bases; junction bases not matched to a gene: 10. Germline V CDR1 and CDR2: MGHDK, SYGVNS. The CDR3 has 18 residues. The chain's CDR3 is CASSELPGQGTDTGELFF. CDR3 sequence (DNA): TGTGCCAGCAGTGAACTTCCGGGACAGGGAACTGACACCGGGGAGCTGTTTTTT. The full variable domain, rest sourced from reference TRBV25-1 and TRBJ2-2, is EADIYQTPRYLVIGTGKKITLECSQTMGHDKMYWYQQDPGMELHLIHYSYGVNSTEKGDLSSESTVSRIRTEHFPLTLESARPSHTSQYLCASSELPGQGTDTGELFFGEGSRLTVL.

The chain recombines TRBV6-5 with TRBJ1-6; 7 nucleotides align to TRBD1. This CDR3 comprises 15 residues. Trimming at V came to 0 bases and at J to 11 bases, leaving 7 bases not matched to a gene. Germline V gives CDR1 MNHEY, CDR2 SVGAGI. Here the CDR3 reads CASSYSSRGNPPLHF. CDR3 nucleotide sequence: TGTGCCAGCAGTTACTCCTCCAGGGGGAATCCACCCCTCCACTTT.

The V call is TRBV6-6, the J call TRBJ2-5, with D perhaps matching TRBD1 (6 bases). Germline V lookup: CDR1 MNHNY, CDR2 SVGAGI (reference sequence). Trimming took off 6 bases at V and 11 bases at J, with 22 bases between the two ends. This CDR3 contains 14 residues. Here the CDR3 reads CASRDRDTYNEQYF. CDR3 bases: TGTGCCAGCAGGGACCGGGACACTTACAATGAGCAGTACTTC.

In this sample, this clonotype turned up a few times. The chain links TRBV20-1 to TRBJ2-4; tentative D call: TRBD2 (6 bases). This CDR3 is built from 15 residues. The V end was cut by 3 bases, the J end by 13 bases, with 25 bases between. CDR1 is DFQATT and CDR2 is SNEGSKA in the germline V gene (reference sequence). The CDR3, as DNA: TGCAGTGCTAGGGGGGGTCTCCTAGGTTCCTACGGGCAGTACTTC. This gives the protein CSARGGLLGSYGQYF.

The chain carries TRBV27 and TRBJ2-7, with D unclear. Germline CDR1 MNHEY, CDR2 SMNVEV (reference sequence). Trimming left V 1 base short and J 4 bases short, with 11 bases between. The length of the CDR3 is 14 residues. The CDR3 loop is CASSLYSIGYEQYF. In DNA, the CDR3 is TGTGCCAGCAGTTTATACTCCATTGGGTACGAGCAGTACTTC.

This sequence joins TRBV5-6 and TRBJ1-5; D might be TRBD1 (6 bases). Trimming took off 0 bases at V and 7 bases at J, with 20 bases between the two ends. Germline lookup yields CDR1 SGHDT and CDR2 YYEEEE. The CDR3 loop spans 17 amino acids. In DNA, the CDR3 is TGTGCCAGCAGCTTGGGGCCTGGCAGGGGAGGTTCACAGCCCCAGCATTTT. This translates into CASSLGPGRGGSQPQHF.

The rearrangement uses TRBV24-1 and TRBJ1-2; 7 nucleotides align to TRBD1. Germline V lookup: CDR1 KGHDR, CDR2 SFDVKD. The CDR3 loop spans 16 amino acids. J was trimmed by 2 bases and V by 4 bases; bases with no gene match: 9. CDR3 bases: TGTGCCACCAGTGACCCGACAACGACAGGGAACTATGGCTACACCTTC. Translation gives CATSDPTTTGNYGYTF.

This clonotype was counted only a few times. A single base separates this from a much larger clone, so it may be a read error. This chain uses TRBV7-2 with TRBJ2-2, with 13 bases matching TRBD2. Trimming cost V 10 bases and J 8 bases; bases outside gene matches: 10. CDR3 length: 15 residues. Germline V gene lookup returns CDR1 SGHTA and CDR2 FQGNSA. The CDR3 protein is CATTGLAGVSGELFF. In DNA, the CDR3 is TGTGCCACCACAGGACTAGCGGGAGTTTCGGGGGAGCTGTTTTTT.

The sample holds a few counts of this clonotype. The chain links TRBV24-1 to TRBJ1-5; D gene ambiguous. CDR1 KGHDR and CDR2 SFDVKD come from the germline V gene. This CDR3 has 14 residues. The germline V and J ends were trimmed by 0 bases and 3 bases, with 5 bases remaining between them. The CDR3 loop reads CATSDLWDNQPQHF. In nucleotides, the CDR3 is TGTGCCACCAGTGATTTGTGGGACAATCAGCCCCAGCATTTT.

This clonotype was recorded many times. The chain is built from TRBV6-5 and TRBJ1-2; no firm D call. Germline CDR1 MNHEY, CDR2 SVGAGI. V was trimmed by 2 bases and J by 0 bases, leaving 7 bases between them. The CDR3 runs to 14 residues. This CDR3 reads CASSYGRANYGYTF. The DNA of the CDR3 is TGTGCCAGCAGTTACGGCCGGGCTAACTATGGCTACACCTTC.

This clonotype was observed a handful of times. This rearrangement joins TRBV20-1 to TRBJ2-5; perhaps D is TRBD1 or TRBD2 (5 bases each). V shed 2 bases and J shed 1 base, with 14 bases lying between them. Per the germline V gene, CDR1 is DFQATT and CDR2 is SNEGSKA (reference sequence). The CDR3 contains 15 residues. CDR3 in DNA: TGCAGTGCTAGAAACGCCAGGGACCCCCAAGAGACCCAGTACTTC. This gives the protein CSARNARDPQETQYF.

The chain links TRBV2 to TRBJ1-5; the D is unclear. The CDR3 is made up of 15 amino acids. The V end was cut by 2 bases, the J end by 6 bases, with 14 bases between. CDR1 is SNHLY, CDR2 FYNNEI, per germline. The CDR3 nucleotides are TGTGCCAGCAGTGAAAATGTCCTCAGTGGTCAGCCCCAGCATTTT. This sequence encodes CASSENVLSGQPQHF.

This clonotype was counted only a few times. The chain has TRBV4-1 and TRBJ1-1; D perhaps matches TRBD1 (5 bases). The CDR3 is 15 residues long. Germline V gene lookup returns CDR1 MGHRA and CDR2 YSYEKL. V dropped 3 bases and J dropped 1 base, with 12 bases sitting between them. CDR3 DNA sequence: TGCGCCAGCAGCCAGTACAGGTCTTCGAACACTGAAGCTTTCTTT. Residues: CASSQYRSSNTEAFF.

V usage is TRBV27 and J usage is TRBJ2-1; 10 bases fit TRBD2. V trimming: 6 bases; J trimming: 10 bases; junction bases outside the gene matches: 6. Per the germline V gene, CDR1 is MNHEY and CDR2 is SMNVEV (reference sequence). This CDR3 has 13 amino acids. The CDR3 protein is CASRLAGAVEQFF. DNA of the CDR3: TGTGCCAGCAGGCTAGCGGGGGCTGTCGAGCAGTTCTTC.

The rearrangement joins TRBV12-3 or TRBV12-4 to TRBJ1-6, with 9 bases identical to TRBD1. Trimming at V came to 11 bases and at J to 13 bases, leaving 12 bases not matched to a gene. The length of the CDR3 is 13 residues. The CDR3 region has the DNA TGTGCCGGCACCTTAGGGACAGGGAGCCCCCTCCACTTT. This encodes CAGTLGTGSPLHF.

There are a few counts of this clonotype. The chain carries TRBV20-1 and TRBJ2-3; 11 nucleotides line up with TRBD2. The junction had 8 bases not matched to a gene; V was cut back by 6 bases and J by 0 bases. Germline assignment: CDR1 DFQATT and CDR2 SNEGSKA (reference sequence). The CDR3 covers 16 residues. DNA of the CDR3: TGCAGTGCCACAGGGACTAGCGGCGCTAGCACAGATACGCAGTATTTT. Translated: CSATGTSGASTDTQYF.

The chain has TRBV6-1 and TRBJ2-1; TRBD2 agrees at 12 bases. Judging by the DNA end, TRBJ2-7 fits better; the J call may be wrong. The CDR3 is made up of 18 amino acids. Germline V CDR1 and CDR2: MNHNS, SASEGT. The CDR3: CASTRTSGAAPLYNEQYF. The CDR3 coding sequence is TGTGCCAGCACCCGGACTAGCGGGGCGGCCCCTCTCTACAATGAGCAGTACTTC.

In its sample, this clonotype was seen once. V usage is TRBV11-2 and J usage is TRBJ2-5; 7 bases are a match to TRBD2. This CDR3 comprises 18 residues. CDR1 and CDR2 (germline): SGHAT, FQNNGV. V gave up 0 bases and J gave up 1 base; unmatched junction bases: 11. CDR3 coding DNA: TGTGCCAGCAGCTTAGATCAGGAGCGGGGCCAACGCCAAGAGACCCAGTACTTC. It yields the protein CASSLDQERGQRQETQYF.